This entry lists 20 T cell receptor beta chains sequenced from one sample in a study of CXCR3-negative and CXCR3-positive naive CD8 T cells (dated by TCRdb to the late 2010s). Broad study findings and their caveats: TRB CDR3s from CXCR3-positive naive cells showed higher hydrophobicity (lower Kidera factor 4), lower energy, and higher strength and volume indices than CXCR3-negative naive cells.

Sequencing was performed on a NextSeq 550. The Human TCR Profiling Kit (MiLaboratory) was used to make UMI-labeled 5' RACE TRB cDNA libraries. TCRdb reprocessed the raw reads; every CDR3 protein sequence is a single record, and DNA is not supplied. The sample table on file contains approximately 100,000 distinct CDR3 sequences. The leading ten clones occupy roughly 0.99% of the sample. No antigen has been identified for these receptors. The material sequenced was naive CXCR3+ CD8+ T cells from blood. Sample cell subset or site, as interpreted from the label and publication: CD45RO-CCR7+CD27+CD95- naive CD8+ T cells expressing CXCR3 (TNR3+). The receptors here all came from a human donor in good health. Some clones in this sample may be carry-over from other donors' samples.

This rearrangement joins TRBV6-2 or TRBV6-3 to TRBJ2-2. Germline CDR1 is MNHEY and CDR2 is SVGEGT. This CDR3 has 14 amino acids. The CDR3 loop reads CASSYSVNTGELFF.

V usage is TRBV7-2 and J usage is TRBJ2-1. Germline V gives CDR1 SGHTA, CDR2 FQGNSA. This CDR3 is 16 amino acids long. Here the CDR3 reads CASPQLSARSYNEQFF.

The chain has TRBV27 and TRBJ1-1; with no DNA, the TCRdb D assignment of TRBD1 cannot be verified. The V gene's germline CDR1 is MNHEY and CDR2 SMNVEV (reference sequence). The CDR3 spans 13 residues. The CDR3 is CASSASRGAEAFF.

The rearrangement joins TRBV3-1 to TRBJ2-1; TCRdb's D gene call, TRBD2, goes unchecked for lack of DNA. The CDR3 has 18 residues. CDR1 LGHDT and CDR2 YNNKEL come from the germline V gene (reference sequence). The CDR3 sequence: CASSQPHPLAGHDNEQFF.

V is TRBV6-5 and J is TRBJ2-1; TCRdb calls TRBD1, which cannot be checked without DNA. Per germline, CDR1 MNHEY and CDR2 SVGAGI. The CDR3 is 17 residues long. The CDR3 region is CASSYPVYEGMGNEQFF.

V usage is TRBV6-5 and J usage is TRBJ1-2; without DNA, the TCRdb call of TRBD1 cannot be checked. The CDR3 has 17 amino acids. Looked up from germline, CDR1 is MNHEY and CDR2 is SVGAGI. The CDR3 region is CASSYVPTGGGSYGYTF.

This CDR3 is CASSSDRPGGTQYF. The chain couples TRBV28 to TRBJ2-5; without DNA, the TCRdb call of TRBD2 cannot be checked. Germline loops: CDR1 MDHEN, CDR2 SYDVKM. CDR3 length equals 14 residues.

This rearrangement joins TRBV20-1 to TRBJ1-5. Germline CDR1 is DFQATT and CDR2 is SNEGSKA (reference sequence). CDR3 length: 16 amino acids. This CDR3 reads CSARASEGGDYQPQHF.

This chain joins TRBV29-1 and TRBJ1-2; TCRdb lists TRBD1, though no DNA is available to test this call. CDR1 is SQVTM and CDR2 is ANQGSEA in the germline V gene. The CDR3 covers 12 residues. CDR3 sequence reads: CSVLQDSMDYTF.

The chain carries TRBV11-2 and TRBJ2-3; the D gene TCRdb calls, TRBD1, cannot be checked with no DNA. CDR1 and CDR2 from the germline V gene are SGHAT and FQNNGV. The CDR3 covers 18 residues. CDR3 loop: CASSLLGGRGGGTDTQYF.

V gene TRBV7-9 combines with J gene TRBJ1-2; TCRdb's D call, TRBD1, is unchecked because there is no DNA. Germline V CDR1 and CDR2: SEHNR, FQNEAQ (reference sequence). The CDR3 runs to 14 residues. CDR3 sequence: CASSSIGQGGGYTF.

This chain uses TRBV13 with TRBJ2-7; there is no DNA to check the TCRdb D call of TRBD2. Germline assignment: CDR1 PRHDT and CDR2 FYEKMQ (reference sequence). The CDR3 covers 15 residues. CDR3 sequence reads: CASSPRTSGTYEQYF.

The J gene is TRBJ2-2, the V gene TRBV6-1. The CDR3 runs to 12 residues. Per germline, CDR1 MNHNS and CDR2 SASEGT. The CDR3 reads CASRVDTGELFF.

V gene TRBV12-3 or TRBV12-4 combines with J gene TRBJ2-5; the D call from TCRdb, TRBD2, cannot be confirmed without DNA. The CDR3 covers 16 residues. The CDR3 region is CASSLGPSGPQETQYF.

The chain recombines TRBV20-1 with TRBJ2-7. CDR1 is DFQATT and CDR2 is SNEGSKA in the germline V gene (reference sequence). The CDR3 sequence is 15 residues long. CDR3 in amino acids: CSARDRFESSYEQYF.

The CDR3 loop is CAISVSATGTDTQYF. The chain links TRBV10-3 to TRBJ2-3. This CDR3 is built from 15 residues. Germline loops: CDR1 ENHRY, CDR2 SYGVKD.

The chain recombines TRBV28 with TRBJ2-3; TCRdb returns TRBD2, unconfirmable since there is no DNA. In germline, CDR1 is MDHEN, CDR2 SYDVKM. The CDR3 has 18 amino acids. The CDR3: CASSLFGVAGGGTDTQYF.

The gene calls are TRBV7-2 and TRBJ2-2; the D gene TCRdb calls, TRBD2, cannot be checked with no DNA. The CDR3 has 19 residues. Looked up from germline, CDR1 is SGHTA and CDR2 is FQGNSA. CDR3 sequence: CASSLVLLAGIANTGELFF.

The V call is TRBV10-2, the J call TRBJ2-7; TCRdb indicates TRBD1, and absent DNA this call remains unverified. Germline-derived CDR1 and CDR2 are WSHSY and SAAADI. This CDR3 is built from 12 residues. The chain's CDR3 is CASSTTGYEQYF.

The chain couples TRBV20-1 to TRBJ2-7; absent DNA, TCRdb's TRBD2 call cannot be checked. CDR3 length equals 14 residues. Per germline, CDR1 DFQATT and CDR2 SNEGSKA (reference sequence). The chain's CDR3 is CSARGLAETYEQYF.